What follows are 6 T cell receptor beta chains derived from one specimen sequenced in a study of blood T cell repertoires in COVID-19. Produced via immunoSEQ multiplex PCR; TCRdb's table is partial and in-frame only. Counted here are tens of thousands of clones, about 81% occurring once; the ten biggest clones make up about 2.5%. The source material was peripheral blood. The receptors were sampled from a woman in her seventies with COVID-19, enrolled during active disease.

This clone was seen only a few times. Its ends do not fully match the called genes, so a read error is possible. The genes are TRBV28 and TRBJ1-1; D uncertain. CDR3 length: 13 residues. Germline V gene data show CDR1 as MDHEN and CDR2 as SYDVKM. This CDR3 is CASSLSRGIEAFF. The CDR3 bases are TGTGCCAGCAGCTTATCCCGCGGTATTGAAGCTTTCTTT. Variable domain in full (rest from reference TRBV28 and TRBJ1-1): DVKVTQSSRYLVKRTGEKVFLECVQDMDHENMFWYRQDPGLGLRLIYFSYDVKMKEKGDIPEGYSVSREKKERFSLILESASTNQTSMYLCASSLSRGIEAFFGQGTRLTVV.

This clone was seen only a few times. V gene TRBV18 combines with J gene TRBJ2-3; 8 bases are shared with TRBD2. The V gene's germline CDR1 is KGHSH and CDR2 LQKENI. The CDR3 length is 18 residues. Germline trimming cut 3 bases from V and 5 bases from J; bases unmatched to any gene: 16. In DNA, the CDR3 is TGTGCCAGCTCACCGATTAGCGGGATCGGGGGTCGGAGAGATACGCAGTATTTT. This codes for CASSPISGIGGRRDTQYF. Supplemented by reference TRBV18 and TRBJ2-3, the full variable domain reads NAGVMQNPRHLVRRRGQEARLRCSPMKGHSHVYWYRQLPEEGLKFMVYLQKENIIDESGMPKERFSAEFPKEGPSILRIQQVVRGDSAAYFCASSPISGIGGRRDTQYFGPGTRLTVL.

V is TRBV19 and J is TRBJ2-7; tentative D call: TRBD2 (6 bases). The germline V gene encodes CDR1 LNHDA and CDR2 SQIVND (reference sequence). The CDR3 loop spans 16 amino acids. V gave up 11 bases and J gave up 0 bases, with 23 bases separating them. CDR3 amino acids: CALLWRGPVDSYEQYV. Written as DNA, the CDR3 is TGTGCCCTACTGTGGCGGGGACCCGTTGACTCCTACGAGCAGTACGTC.

This sequence joins TRBV6-4 and TRBJ1-5; D unresolved. Germline lookup yields CDR1 MRHNA and CDR2 SNTAGT. This CDR3 has 10 amino acids. Trimming removed 6 bases at V and 5 bases at J, with 2 bases between. The CDR3 nucleotides read TGTGCCAGCAGCTATCAGCCCCAGCATTTT. It specifies CASSYQPQHF.

The rearrangement uses TRBV5-1 and TRBJ1-1; TRBD1 might be the D (5 bases). This CDR3 spans 15 amino acids. CDR1 and CDR2 from the germline V gene are SGHRS and YFSETQ. Trimming cost V 4 bases and J 0 bases, with 13 bases left between them. CDR3 sequence (DNA): TGCGCCAGCAGCCGCGAGGGACTTATGAACACTGAAGCTTTCTTT. Translated, it gives CASSREGLMNTEAFF. The full variable domain, rest sourced from reference TRBV5-1 and TRBJ1-1, is KAGVTQTPRYLIKTRGQQVTLSCSPISGHRSVSWYQQTPGQGLQFLFEYFSETQRNKGNFPGRFSGRQFSNSRSEMNVSTLELGDSALYLCASSREGLMNTEAFFGQGTRLTVV.

The gene calls are TRBV6-5 and TRBJ1-4; no clear D. V was clipped by 6 bases and J by 0 bases, with 11 bases between them. The germline CDR1 and CDR2 sequences are MNHEY and SVGAGI. This CDR3 has 15 amino acids. This chain's CDR3 is CASRSQTATNEKLFF. The CDR3 bases are TGTGCCAGCAGGAGTCAGACTGCAACTAATGAAAAACTGTTTTTT.